This T cell receptor (beta chain) was retrieved from a study of ipilimumab plus nivolumab after autologous stem cell transplantation. About the research overall: Patients received a median of about 5 ipilimumab and roughly 8 nivolumab doses.

Generated by immunoSEQ multiplex PCR, the TCRdb table keeps only in-frame clones and is missing some. The sample lists 3,300 or so clones; less than 80% were seen once. Ipilimumab, 1 mg/kg, started 14 to 28 days after autologous transplant. V was pared by 2 bases and J by 1 base, with 6 bases of the junction left unmatched. Germline lookup yields CDR1 PRHDT and CDR2 FYEKMQ (reference sequence). The CDR3 covers 17 residues. This TCR derives from a male donor with primary mediastinal lymphoma. The source was PBMCs, collected in a trial of ipilimumab plus nivolumab as post-transplant consolidation. This chain connects TRBV13 to TRBJ2-2; 8 bases line up with TRBD2. The CDR3 sequence: CASSLKGGGRNTGELFF. The CDR3, as DNA: TGTGCCAGCAGCTTAAAAGGCGGGGGGAGGAACACCGGGGAGCTGTTTTTT. Using reference TRBV13 and TRBJ2-2 for the parts outside the CDR3, the full variable domain is AAGVIQSPRHLIKEKRETATLKCYPIPRHDTVYWYQQGPGQDPQFLISFYEKMQSDKGSIPDRFSAQQFSDYHSELNMSSLELGDSALYFCASSLKGGGRNTGELFFGEGSRLTVL.